The next 24 T cell receptor beta chains were all read from a single sample in a study of blood T cell repertoires in COVID-19. Clones were read by immunoSEQ multiplex PCR, and TCRdb kept only the in-frame ones, dropping some. This sample carries about 210,000 clones, 80% to 90% of them seen once, and the ten largest clones take 3% to 4%. Sequences were obtained from PBMCs or T cells enriched from blood (not recorded which). Receptor source: a woman in her thirties or forties with acute COVID-19.

This chain connects TRBV5-4 to TRBJ1-1, with D unclear. The CDR3 length is 16 residues. Germline lookup yields CDR1 SGHNT and CDR2 YYREEE (reference sequence). Trimming took off 7 bases at V and 0 bases at J, with 19 bases between the two ends. Here the CDR3 DNA reads TGTGCCAGCGCCGTCCCGGGGAGGAGTATGAACACTGAAGCTTTCTTT. This sequence encodes CASAVPGRSMNTEAFF.

The sample holds a few counts of this clone. V usage is TRBV5-1 and J usage is TRBJ2-1, with a tentative D call TRBD2 (5 bases). The CDR3 runs 14 residues. With 2 bases removed from V and 7 bases from J, the gap between germline ends came to 13 bases. Germline lookup yields CDR1 SGHRS and CDR2 YFSETQ. For the CDR3, the DNA is TGCGCCAGCAGCTTAGCTAGCCCGAAGAATGAGCAGTTCTTC. Translation: CASSLASPKNEQFF.

The gene calls are TRBV7-2 and TRBJ2-2, with 10 positions matching TRBD2. Per the germline V gene, CDR1 is SGHTA and CDR2 is FQGNSA. The CDR3 is 16 amino acids. With 0 bases clipped from V and 7 bases from J, the junction kept 5 bases outside the gene matches. CDR3 coding DNA: TGTGCCAGCAGCTTAGCTAGCGGGAGGATGGGCGGGGAGCTGTTTTTT. Encoded protein: CASSLASGRMGGELFF.

The genes are TRBV25-1 and TRBJ2-2; tentatively, D is TRBD2 (7 bases). CDR3 size: 15 residues. V was pared by 1 base and J by 4 bases, with 10 bases between. The germline V gene encodes CDR1 MGHDK and CDR2 SYGVNS. The CDR3 DNA is TGTGCCAGCAGTGAATTGGGAGGGGGCACCGGGGAGCTGTTTTTT. It yields the protein CASSELGGGTGELFF. Supplemented by reference TRBV25-1 and TRBJ2-2, the full variable domain reads EADIYQTPRYLVIGTGKKITLECSQTMGHDKMYWYQQDPGMELHLIHYSYGVNSTEKGDLSSESTVSRIRTEHFPLTLESARPSHTSQYLCASSELGGGTGELFFGEGSRLTVL.

The CDR3, as DNA: TGCGCCAGCAGCTTGGAAGTCACCGGGAGGACCTCCTACGAGCAGTACTTC. This gives the protein CASSLEVTGRTSYEQYF. The chain uses TRBV5-1 and TRBJ2-7; 7 bases align to TRBD2. The CDR3 runs to 17 residues. V lost 0 bases, J lost 0 bases, and 9 bases stayed unmatched. Germline loops: CDR1 SGHRS, CDR2 YFSETQ.

In its sample, this clone was seen a few times. The chain links TRBV6-1 to TRBJ2-1, with a tentative D call TRBD2 (5 bases). The ends were cut back, 2 bases at V and 1 base at J, with 9 bases in the middle. The germline V gene has CDR1 MNHNS and CDR2 SASEGT. This CDR3 is built from 15 residues. The CDR3 is CASSEIRGSYNEQFF. The CDR3 DNA sequence: TGTGCCAGCAGTGAAATTCGGGGATCCTACAATGAGCAGTTCTTC.

The chain employs TRBV14 and TRBJ2-5, with TRBD2 matching over 14 bases. Germline CDR1 is SGHDN and CDR2 is FVKESK. Trimming cost V 4 bases and J 1 base; bases outside gene matches: 8. The CDR3 runs to 18 residues. As DNA, the CDR3 is TGTGCCAGCAGCCCTGGGACTAGCGGGAGAGTAGTCCAAGAGACCCAGTACTTC. Protein product: CASSPGTSGRVVQETQYF.

The rearrangement joins TRBV30 to TRBJ2-3; tentative D call: TRBD1 (6 bases). V lost 4 bases and J 2 bases, leaving 10 bases between the germline ends. The CDR3 extends over 13 amino acids. CDR1 is GTSNPN and CDR2 is SVGIG in the germline V gene (reference sequence). The CDR3 DNA reads as TGTGCCTGGAACCAGGGGACCACAGATACGCAGTATTTT. This translates into CAWNQGTTDTQYF.

The chain links TRBV6-5 to TRBJ2-1; TRBD2 aligns across 9 bases. This CDR3 comprises 14 residues. The junction had 8 bases not matched to a gene; V was cut back by 7 bases and J by 7 bases. CDR1 MNHEY and CDR2 SVGAGI come from the germline V gene. The CDR3 here is CASIQTSGGNEQFF. The CDR3 region has the DNA TGTGCCAGCATCCAGACTAGCGGAGGGAATGAGCAGTTCTTC.

This chain joins TRBV29-1 and TRBJ2-1; D is perhaps TRBD2 (5 bases). Trimming took off 2 bases at V and 2 bases at J, with 7 bases between the two ends. Germline V gene sequence: CDR1 SQVTM, CDR2 ANQGSEA. The CDR3 extends over 13 amino acids. In DNA, the CDR3 is TGCAGCGTTGAAAGCGGTACCTACAATGAGCAGTTCTTC. Translating gives CSVESGTYNEQFF.

This clone has just a few counts. The rearrangement links TRBV28 to TRBJ2-4, with D perhaps TRBD1 (5 bases). The length of the CDR3 is 13 residues. Germline V gene data show CDR1 as MDHEN and CDR2 as SYDVKM. Trimming took off 3 bases at V and 6 bases at J, with 9 bases between the two ends. This CDR3 is CASSLSRGNIQYF. CDR3 nucleotides: TGTGCCAGCAGTTTGTCTAGGGGAAACATTCAGTACTTC.

In its sample, this clone was seen many times. The gene calls are TRBV25-1 and TRBJ1-5, with D unresolved. This CDR3 is 13 amino acids long. Germline V gene lookup returns CDR1 MGHDK and CDR2 SYGVNS. V was shortened by 6 bases and J by 2 bases, with 8 bases between the two germline ends. The CDR3 loop is CASRPPGNQPQHF. In DNA form, the CDR3 reads TGTGCCAGCAGACCCCCGGGCAATCAGCCCCAGCATTTT.

V and J are TRBV28 and TRBJ1-1; D is undetermined. CDR1 is MDHEN and CDR2 is SYDVKM in the germline V gene. V shed 6 bases and J shed 5 bases, with 7 bases lying between them. CDR3 length equals 11 residues. CDR3 residues: CASSIRTEAFF. CDR3 DNA: TGTGCCAGCAGCATCCGGACTGAAGCTTTCTTT.

The rearrangement joins TRBV19 to TRBJ2-3; TRBD1 might be the D (6 bases). Germline loops: CDR1 LNHDA, CDR2 SQIVND (reference sequence). There are 15 residues in the CDR3. Trimming shortened V by 3 bases and J by 1 base, and 11 bases separated the two germline ends. CDR3 bases: TGTGCCAGTAGTATCGGGGACACGCGCACAGATACGCAGTATTTT. This sequence encodes CASSIGDTRTDTQYF.

Only one count was recorded for this clone. The V and J genes are TRBV6-5 and TRBJ2-6; no definite D call. This CDR3 contains 15 residues. Per germline, CDR1 MNHEY and CDR2 SVGAGI. Trimming removed 6 bases at V and 1 base at J, with 10 bases between. The CDR3 loop reads CASRALESGANVLTF. The CDR3 coding sequence is TGTGCCAGCAGAGCCTTGGAGTCTGGGGCCAACGTCCTGACTTTC.

V gene TRBV5-1 combines with J gene TRBJ2-1; TRBD2 might be the D (6 bases). Germline lookup yields CDR1 SGHRS and CDR2 YFSETQ. This CDR3 has 14 residues. V lost 0 bases and J 8 bases, leaving 12 bases between the germline ends. This chain's CDR3 is CASSLGAGNYEQFF. The CDR3 bases are TGCGCCAGCAGCTTGGGGGCGGGAAATTATGAGCAGTTCTTC.

The J gene is TRBJ2-5, the V gene TRBV5-1; 8 bases line up with TRBD1. With V trimmed by 6 bases and J by 5 bases, 9 bases remained unmatched. Looked up from germline, CDR1 is SGHRS and CDR2 is YFSETQ. The CDR3 covers 14 residues. CDR3 in DNA: TGCGCCAGCACTACAGGGGGTGTGGGGGAGACCCAGTACTTC. It specifies CASTTGGVGETQYF. Together with reference TRBV5-1 and TRBJ2-5, the CDR3 gives the full variable domain: KAGVTQTPRYLIKTRGQQVTLSCSPISGHRSVSWYQQTPGQGLQFLFEYFSETQRNKGNFPGRFSGRQFSNSRSEMNVSTLELGDSALYLCASTTGGVGETQYFGPGTRLLVL.

This chain's CDR3 is CASRTVQGRSYEQYF. In DNA form, the CDR3 reads TGTGCCAGCAGGACCGTCCAGGGCAGATCCTACGAGCAGTACTTC. This chain links TRBV28 with TRBJ2-7; possibly TRBD1 for D (5 bases). There are 15 residues in the CDR3. The germline CDR1 and CDR2 sequences are MDHEN and SYDVKM. V lost 6 bases and J 1 base, leaving 16 bases between the germline ends.

This chain joins TRBV7-9 and TRBJ2-1; D might be TRBD2 (5 bases). This CDR3 has 16 amino acids. V lost 5 bases and J 6 bases, leaving 20 bases between the germline ends. CDR1 is SEHNR, CDR2 FQNEAQ, per germline (reference sequence). The CDR3: CASSPYVEVGSNEQFF. CDR3 bases: TGTGCCAGCAGCCCTTACGTGGAGGTAGGGAGCAATGAGCAGTTCTTC.

In its sample, this clone was seen a few times. This chain joins TRBV15 and TRBJ1-2, with 8 positions matching TRBD1. Germline trimming cut 5 bases from V and 4 bases from J; bases unmatched to any gene: 6. The CDR3 has 14 amino acids. Per the germline V gene, CDR1 is LNHNV and CDR2 is YYDKDF (reference sequence). The CDR3 protein is CATSPRGTGYGYTF. The CDR3 nucleotides read TGTGCCACCAGCCCCCGAGGGACAGGCTATGGCTACACCTTC.

The J gene is TRBJ1-2, the V gene TRBV7-9, with TRBD1 identical over 9 bases. The CDR3 sequence is 17 residues long. The ends lost 7 bases at V and 1 base at J; junction bases unmatched: 13. The germline V gene has CDR1 SEHNR and CDR2 FQNEAQ (reference sequence). The DNA for the CDR3 is TGTGCCAGCATGTTTCGGGACAGGGCCACTTTTAACTATGGCTACACCTTC. Amino acids: CASMFRDRATFNYGYTF.

The rearrangement links TRBV24-1 to TRBJ2-1, with D perhaps TRBD2 (5 bases). Germline CDR1 is KGHDR and CDR2 is SFDVKD. The germline V and J ends were trimmed by 8 bases and 6 bases, with 10 bases remaining between them. This CDR3 has 12 amino acids. This CDR3 reads CATNQDSNEQFF. The CDR3 nucleotides are TGTGCCACCAATCAGGACTCCAATGAGCAGTTCTTC.

The gene calls are TRBV2 and TRBJ2-7; no clear D gene. Germline lookup yields CDR1 SNHLY and CDR2 FYNNEI. This CDR3 contains 12 residues. The ends were cut back, 6 bases at V and 12 bases at J, with 18 bases in the middle. The CDR3 here is CASSPPERLAYF. The CDR3 DNA is TGTGCCAGCAGCCCCCCCGAGAGGTTGGCGTACTTC.

The V call is TRBV7-9, the J call TRBJ2-1; D perhaps matches TRBD2 (5 bases). Germline values: CDR1 SEHNR, CDR2 FQNEAQ (reference sequence). CDR3 length equals 16 residues. V dropped 5 bases and J dropped 0 bases, with 14 bases sitting between them. DNA of the CDR3: TGTGCCAGCAGCCCCAATGAGCGGAGCTCCTACAATGAGCAGTTCTTC. Translated: CASSPNERSSYNEQFF.